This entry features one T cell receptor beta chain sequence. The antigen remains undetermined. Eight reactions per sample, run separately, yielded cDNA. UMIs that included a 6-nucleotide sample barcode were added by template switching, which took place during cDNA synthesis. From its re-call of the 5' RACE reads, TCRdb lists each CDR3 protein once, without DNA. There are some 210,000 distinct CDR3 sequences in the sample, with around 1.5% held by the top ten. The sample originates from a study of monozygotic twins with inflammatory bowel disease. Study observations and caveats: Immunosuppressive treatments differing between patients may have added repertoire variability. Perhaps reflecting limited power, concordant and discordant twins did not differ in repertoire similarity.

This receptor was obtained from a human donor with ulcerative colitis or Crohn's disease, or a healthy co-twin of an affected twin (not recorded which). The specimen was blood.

The CDR3 here is CASSPSHFTSGANVLTF. This chain joins TRBV7-2 and TRBJ2-6. Germline values: CDR1 SGHTA, CDR2 FQGNSA. The CDR3 has 17 residues.